This record looks at one T cell receptor beta chain sequence and its context. The sample originates from a study of blood T cells in healthy people across ages. Using a J-beta primer mix together with a sample-barcoded 5' primer, a second PCR was run for roughly 6 to 12 cycles. Per sample, CDR3-containing paired-end reads numbered at least 2.5 million. Each CDR3 protein gets one entry after TCRdb re-called the 5' RACE reads with MiXCR. The sample lists 1.5 million to 2 million distinct CDR3 sequences; roughly 27% were seen once. The origin of this receptor is a woman aged 25 to 39 in good health. Sequencing was performed on blood.

CDR3 sequence: CVPSSGDGYTF. DNA of the CDR3: TGCGTCCCTTCCTCAGGGGATGGCTACACCTTC. The chain uses TRBV29-1 and TRBJ1-2; possible D gene TRBD1, 6 bases. In germline, CDR1 is SQVTM, CDR2 ANQGSEA. The length of the CDR3 is 11 residues.